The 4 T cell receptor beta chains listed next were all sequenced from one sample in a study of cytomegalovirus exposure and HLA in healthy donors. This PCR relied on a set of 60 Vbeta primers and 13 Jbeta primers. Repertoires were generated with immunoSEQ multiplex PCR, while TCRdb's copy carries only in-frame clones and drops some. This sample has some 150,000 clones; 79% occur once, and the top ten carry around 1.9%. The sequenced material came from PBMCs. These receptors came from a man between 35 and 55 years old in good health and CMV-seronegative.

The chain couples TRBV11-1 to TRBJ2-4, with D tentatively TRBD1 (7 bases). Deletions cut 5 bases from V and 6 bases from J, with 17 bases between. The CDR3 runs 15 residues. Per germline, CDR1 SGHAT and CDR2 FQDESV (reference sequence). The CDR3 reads CASSPAGGPRNIQYF. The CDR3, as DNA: TGTGCCAGCAGCCCCGCAGGGGGGCCTAGAAACATTCAGTACTTC.

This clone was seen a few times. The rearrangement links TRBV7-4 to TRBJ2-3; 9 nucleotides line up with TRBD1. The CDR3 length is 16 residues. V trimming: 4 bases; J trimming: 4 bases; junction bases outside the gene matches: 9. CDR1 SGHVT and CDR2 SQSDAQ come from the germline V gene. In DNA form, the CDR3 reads TGTGCCAGCAGCTCCCCGGGACAGGGCATGGCAGATACGCAGTATTTT. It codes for CASSSPGQGMADTQYF.

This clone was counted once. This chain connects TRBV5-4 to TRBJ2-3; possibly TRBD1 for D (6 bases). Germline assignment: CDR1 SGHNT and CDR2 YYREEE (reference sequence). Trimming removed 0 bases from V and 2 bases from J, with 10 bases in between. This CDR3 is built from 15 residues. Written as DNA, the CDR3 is TGTGCCAGCAGCTTGGGTCAGGGGTACACAGATACGCAGTATTTT. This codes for CASSLGQGYTDTQYF.

CDR3 coding DNA: TGTGCCAGCAGTGACCAGGGGGGCCCCTCCTACGAGCAGTACTTC. It translates to CASSDQGGPSYEQYF. The chain has TRBV2 and TRBJ2-7; tentatively, D is TRBD1 (7 bases). V was shortened by 3 bases and J by 0 bases, with 12 bases between the two germline ends. CDR3 size: 15 residues. Germline lookup yields CDR1 SNHLY and CDR2 FYNNEI.